This T cell receptor (beta chain) was identified during a study of radiation and T cells in renal cell carcinoma. Study results and caveats: From baseline, blood top tumor clonotypes peaked at 2 weeks post-radiation.

Comments on this clone: As yet, its antigen is unknown.

Using immunoSEQ multiplex PCR, the repertoire was profiled, and TCRdb retains in-frame clones only, with some absent. This sample yields roughly 140,000 clones, of which approximately 86% are seen a single time; over 10% belongs to the top ten. As to time point: blood 2 weeks post-SBRT. Treatment specified: 15 Gy SBRT to primary tumor, nephrectomy 4 weeks later. Germline V gene lookup returns CDR1 MNHNS and CDR2 SASEGT. The CDR3 covers 14 residues. Trimming removed 6 bases at V and 0 bases at J, with 9 bases between. The sequences come from blood, collected from a patient whose treatment included radiotherapy and nephrectomy. V usage is TRBV6-1 and J usage is TRBJ1-3, with D unclear. The TCR sequence derives from a woman aged 45-59 years with renal cell carcinoma. The CDR3 reads CASSLGVSGNTIYF. In nucleotides, the CDR3 is TGTGCCAGCAGCTTGGGAGTCTCTGGAAACACCATATATTTT.